What follows are 10 T cell receptor beta chains derived from one specimen sequenced in a study of T cells in Graves' hyperthyroidism and ophthalmopathy. Amplification of TCR beta CDR3 regions was performed using RNA transcripts as template. An initial round of RT-PCR targeting the TCR CDR3 relied on the HTBI primer set. TCRdb re-derived calls from the multiplex PCR reads in MiXCR, one entry per CDR3 protein. The sample shows roughly 740,000 distinct CDR3 sequences, roughly 15% of them seen only once. Sequenced input: blood. The receptors were sampled from a man between 18 and 35 years old with Graves' hyperthyroidism.

The sample holds many counts of this clonotype. The chain couples TRBV15 to TRBJ2-3; perhaps TRBD2 as D (6 bases). Trimming left V 8 bases short and J 0 bases short, with 12 bases between. The CDR3 sequence is 14 residues long. Germline V gene sequence: CDR1 LNHNV, CDR2 YYDKDF (reference sequence). The CDR3: CATGTGGSTDTQYF. CDR3 in DNA: TGTGCCACCGGGACTGGGGGGAGCACAGATACGCAGTATTTT.

This clonotype was recorded many times. V is TRBV9 and J is TRBJ2-3; no firm D call. Germline V gene sequence: CDR1 SGDLS, CDR2 YYNGEE. V lost 3 bases, J lost 1 base, and 15 bases lay in between. The CDR3 consists of 16 residues. CDR3 nucleotide sequence: TGTGCCAGCAGCGAGTTCGGTAGTGGGGGCACAGATACGCAGTATTTT. It encodes CASSEFGSGGTDTQYF. The complete variable domain, with remaining parts taken from reference TRBV9 and TRBJ2-3, reads DSGVTQTPKHLITATGQRVTLRCSPRSGDLSVYWYQQSLDQGLQFLIQYYNGEERAKGNILERFSAQQFPDLHSELNLSSLELGDSALYFCASSEFGSGGTDTQYFGPGTRLTVL.

There are many counts of this clonotype. The chain has TRBV6-1 and TRBJ2-5; a possible D gene is TRBD1 (5 bases). Per germline, CDR1 MNHNS and CDR2 SASEGT. The CDR3 runs to 13 residues. The V gene lost 7 bases and the J gene lost 5 bases, with 14 bases spanning the gap. The CDR3 region has the DNA TGTGCCAGCACCGACAGTTCCTTGGAGACCCAGTACTTC. As protein: CASTDSSLETQYF.

This clonotype was detected many times. The rearrangement joins TRBV18 to TRBJ1-5, with TRBD1 matching 7 bases. The CDR3 totals 16 residues. The germline CDR1 and CDR2 sequences are KGHSH and LQKENI. The junction had 8 bases not matched to a gene; V was cut back by 6 bases and J by 0 bases. In nucleotides, the CDR3 is TGTGCCAGCTCCCCGACAGGGCCTTTTAGCAATCAGCCCCAGCATTTT. Its protein is CASSPTGPFSNQPQHF. Combining the CDR3 with reference TRBV18 and TRBJ1-5 gives the whole variable domain NAGVMQNPRHLVRRRGQEARLRCSPMKGHSHVYWYRQLPEEGLKFMVYLQKENIIDESGMPKERFSAEFPKEGPSILRIQQVVRGDSAAYFCASSPTGPFSNQPQHFGDGTRLSIL.

This clonotype has at least ten counts. V usage is TRBV10-3 and J usage is TRBJ2-7, with D uncertain. With 6 bases removed from V and 3 bases from J, the gap between germline ends came to 12 bases. Germline V lookup: CDR1 ENHRY, CDR2 SYGVKD. The CDR3 length is 13 residues. The chain's CDR3 is CAIRPSWDYEQYF. The DNA of the CDR3 is TGTGCCATCAGACCCTCTTGGGACTACGAGCAGTACTTC.

This clonotype was seen at least ten times. This sequence joins TRBV20-1 and TRBJ2-7; TRBD2 matches at 16 bases. Germline trimming cut 6 bases from V and 3 bases from J; bases unmatched to any gene: 8. The germline V gene encodes CDR1 DFQATT and CDR2 SNEGSKA (reference sequence). The CDR3 has 16 amino acids. CDR3 residues: CSASGTSGRASYEQYF. The CDR3 DNA sequence: TGCAGTGCCAGTGGGACTAGCGGGAGGGCCAGCTACGAGCAGTACTTC.

The sample holds many counts of this clonotype. The V call is TRBV11-2, the J call TRBJ2-3; D unresolved. With 0 bases removed from V and 6 bases from J, the gap between germline ends came to 7 bases. Germline V gene sequence: CDR1 SGHAT, CDR2 FQNNGV. The CDR3 runs to 13 residues. The CDR3 reads CASSLDLRDTQYF. CDR3 DNA: TGTGCCAGCAGCTTAGATCTGCGTGATACGCAGTATTTT.

This clonotype was observed a handful of times. CDR3 loop: CSVDDYGYTF. The CDR3 DNA reads as TGCAGTGTTGACGACTATGGCTACACCTTC. This chain uses TRBV20-1 with TRBJ1-2, with D unresolved. V shed 7 bases and J shed 3 bases, with 6 bases lying between them. The CDR3 contains 10 residues. Germline V lookup: CDR1 DFQATT, CDR2 SNEGSKA (reference sequence).

This clonotype appeared many times. Written as DNA, the CDR3 is TGTGCCAGCAGTTTGTTGGCAGTAGCTTTCTTT. This gives the protein CASSLLAVAFF. J is TRBJ1-1 and V is TRBV12-3 or TRBV12-4; D unresolved. The CDR3 length is 11 residues. Trimming cost V 3 bases and J 10 bases, with 9 bases left between them.

This clonotype was recorded at least ten times. This rearrangement joins TRBV28 to TRBJ2-1; D is uncertain. The V and J ends lost 6 bases and 3 bases respectively, with 12 bases between them. The germline V gene has CDR1 MDHEN and CDR2 SYDVKM. The CDR3 sequence is 14 residues long. CDR3 coding DNA: TGTGCCAGCAGCGAAGGTATGCTCTACAATGAGCAGTTCTTC. Translated: CASSEGMLYNEQFF.